This TCR beta chain was retrieved from a study of cytomegalovirus exposure and HLA in healthy donors. Looking at the study overall: The study's early data release held around 85 million unique TCRs from HLA-typed donors. Findings of the study overall: Analyzed later, most CMV-associated TCR beta chains appeared HLA-restricted. TCR beta sequences reportedly predicted most subjects' HLA-A and HLA-B alleles accurately.

This clone was observed once. Its target is not known. Germline CDR1 reads MGHRA; CDR2 reads YSYEKL. This CDR3 comprises 18 residues. The primer mix had 60 Vbeta and 13 Jbeta primers. Assay: immunoSEQ multiplex PCR; the TCRdb copy retains only in-frame clones and omits some. The sample has roughly 230,000 clones; nearly 95% are singletons. This TCR came from a girl aged 2 to 9 in good health and CMV-seronegative. Sequencing used PBMCs. The chain carries TRBV4-1 and TRBJ2-5, with TRBD2 matching over 8 bases. The DNA end is a closer match to TRBJ2-7, so the J assignment may be wrong. The CDR3 protein is CASSQGGPRAGGPNEQYF. Here the CDR3 DNA reads TGCGCCAGCAGCCAAGGGGGCCCCAGGGCGGGAGGCCCCAACGAGCAGTACTTC.